Listed here are 23 T cell receptor beta chains from one sample, sequenced in a study of blood T cell repertoires in COVID-19. The repertoire was sequenced with immunoSEQ multiplex PCR; TCRdb's copy has only in-frame clones and lacks some. The table shows a few hundred thousand clones, with approximately 80% occurring only once. The source material was peripheral blood. The source of these receptors is a woman older than 75 with acute or convalescent COVID-19.

The chain is built from TRBV19 and TRBJ2-1; 8 nucleotides agree with TRBD1. The CDR3 extends over 15 amino acids. The germline gives CDR1 LNHDA, CDR2 SQIVND (reference sequence). V gave up 4 bases and J gave up 3 bases; unmatched junction bases: 5. The CDR3 loop reads CASSTGQGNYNEQFF. The CDR3 nucleotides are TGTGCCAGTAGTACTGGACAGGGAAACTACAATGAGCAGTTCTTC.

This rearrangement joins TRBV5-5 to TRBJ2-7, with D tentatively TRBD1 (7 bases). The V end lost 3 bases, the J end lost 7 bases, and 17 bases lay between the germline ends. CDR1 and CDR2 (germline): SGHKS, YYEKEE (reference sequence). The CDR3 is made up of 14 amino acids. Written as DNA, the CDR3 is TGTGCCAGCAGCTCCCTAGGAGGGGGCGGTGAGCAGTACTTC. Its protein is CASSSLGGGGEQYF. Filled out from reference TRBV5-5 and TRBJ2-7, the complete variable domain reads DAGVTQSPTHLIKTRGQQVTLRCSPISGHKSVSWYQQVLGQGPQFIFQYYEKEERGRGNFPDRFSARQFPNYSSELNVNALLLGDSALYLCASSSLGGGGEQYFGPGTRLTVT.

This rearrangement joins TRBV6-2 or TRBV6-3 to TRBJ1-2; D is perhaps TRBD1 (6 bases). This CDR3 contains 15 residues. In germline, CDR1 is MNHEY, CDR2 SVGEGT. Trimming took off 1 base at V and 5 bases at J, with 14 bases between the two ends. The DNA of the CDR3 is TGTGCCAGCAGTTACTTCGGGGGGCATGGGTATGGCTACACCTTC. Its translation is CASSYFGGHGYGYTF.

V usage is TRBV11-3 and J usage is TRBJ2-3, with D unclear. Germline CDR1 is SGHNT and CDR2 is YENEEA. There are 14 residues in the CDR3. The V end was cut by 4 bases, the J end by 0 bases, with 8 bases between. The DNA of the CDR3 is TGTGCCAGCAGCTGGGTAGCTAGCACAGATACGCAGTATTTT. This encodes CASSWVASTDTQYF.

This rearrangement joins TRBV6-2 or TRBV6-3 to TRBJ2-1; perhaps TRBD1 as D (6 bases). Trimming cost V 6 bases and J 7 bases, with 19 bases left between them. This CDR3 is built from 15 residues. Germline assignment: CDR1 MNHEY and CDR2 SVGEGT. CDR3 sequence: CASSRQTGFGNEQFF. DNA of the CDR3: TGTGCCAGCAGCCGACAGACAGGTTTTGGGAATGAGCAGTTCTTC.

The chain uses TRBV19 and TRBJ1-5, with TRBD1 as a possible D gene (5 bases). V shed 2 bases and J shed 15 bases, with 20 bases lying between them. The CDR3 is 14 amino acids. Germline loops: CDR1 LNHDA, CDR2 SQIVND (reference sequence). The CDR3 bases are TGTGCCAGTAGTATATGGGGGGGGAAAGGGTTTGGGCATTTT. This encodes CASSIWGGKGFGHF.

The genes are TRBV7-2 and TRBJ1-6; 8 bases agree with TRBD1. CDR3 length equals 16 residues. J gave up 9 bases and V 0 bases, and 7 bases lay outside the gene matches. Germline V gene data show CDR1 as SGHTA and CDR2 as FQGNSA. The CDR3 coding sequence is TGTGCCAGCAGCTTAGCGGCAGGGGGCGCCGGTTCACCCCTCCACTTT. Protein product: CASSLAAGGAGSPLHF.

Remarks on this clone: This same CDR3 is encoded by further DNA sequences in the sample. The chain uses TRBV19 and TRBJ1-4; D possibly corresponds to TRBD1 (6 bases). The CDR3 length is 14 residues. CDR1 and CDR2 from the germline V gene are LNHDA and SQIVND (reference sequence). V lost 5 bases to trimming and J lost 5 bases, with 12 bases between them. CDR3 bases: TGTGCCAGTAGTGTACAGGGCGGGAATGAAAAACTGTTTTTT. Protein sequence: CASSVQGGNEKLFF. Combining the CDR3 with reference TRBV19 and TRBJ1-4 gives the whole variable domain DGGITQSPKYLFRKEGQNVTLSCEQNLNHDAMYWYRQDPGQGLRLIYYSQIVNDFQKGDIAEGYSVSREKKESFPLTVTSAQKNPTAFYLCASSVQGGNEKLFFGSGTQLSVL.

This clone was seen a few times. V and J are TRBV6-6 and TRBJ2-3; 9 bases fit TRBD2. The CDR3 is 16 residues long. Germline lookup yields CDR1 MNHNY and CDR2 SVGAGI (reference sequence). J gave up 5 bases and V 2 bases, and 8 bases lay outside the gene matches. This CDR3 reads CASSYRLAGVLDTQYF. CDR3 DNA sequence: TGTGCCAGCAGTTACCGGTTAGCGGGAGTTTTAGATACGCAGTATTTT.

This chain links TRBV18 with TRBJ2-7; D is perhaps TRBD2 (6 bases). Germline V gene lookup returns CDR1 KGHSH and CDR2 LQKENI. With 3 bases removed from V and 7 bases from J, the gap between germline ends came to 13 bases. The CDR3 length is 13 residues. The CDR3: CASSPAGAGEQYF. CDR3 sequence (DNA): TGTGCCAGCTCACCGGCGGGTGCGGGGGAGCAGTACTTC.

The rearrangement links TRBV5-1 to TRBJ1-1; 10 nucleotides agree with TRBD1. The CDR3 totals 16 residues. Trimming cost V 5 bases and J 4 bases; bases outside gene matches: 11. The germline V gene encodes CDR1 SGHRS and CDR2 YFSETQ. The CDR3, as DNA: TGCGCCAGCAGTCCCCTGAGACAGGGGGCGGGCACTGAAGCTTTCTTT. Its protein product is CASSPLRQGAGTEAFF. The full variable domain, rest sourced from reference TRBV5-1 and TRBJ1-1, is KAGVTQTPRYLIKTRGQQVTLSCSPISGHRSVSWYQQTPGQGLQFLFEYFSETQRNKGNFPGRFSGRQFSNSRSEMNVSTLELGDSALYLCASSPLRQGAGTEAFFGQGTRLTVV.

The chain joins TRBV7-8 to TRBJ2-7, with D tentatively TRBD2 (5 bases). The CDR3 consists of 14 residues. Germline V gives CDR1 SGHVS, CDR2 FQNEAQ. Trimming took off 3 bases at V and 6 bases at J, with 15 bases between the two ends. CDR3 sequence reads: CASSLRVTQTEQYF. The CDR3 DNA is TGTGCCAGCAGCTTGAGGGTGACTCAAACCGAGCAGTACTTC.

The J gene is TRBJ1-5, the V gene TRBV6-5, with no clear D. The CDR3 is 14 amino acids. The germline V gene encodes CDR1 MNHEY and CDR2 SVGAGI. V was cut by 5 bases and J by 0 bases, with 8 bases left in between. This chain's CDR3 is CASSPNYSNQPQHF. In DNA form, the CDR3 reads TGTGCCAGCAGTCCTAATTATAGCAATCAGCCCCAGCATTTT.

The J gene is TRBJ1-4, the V gene TRBV4-2; TRBD1 matches at 9 bases. CDR1 LGHNA and CDR2 YNFKEQ come from the germline V gene. The CDR3 runs 17 residues. The junction had 6 bases not matched to a gene; V was cut back by 0 bases and J by 4 bases. This CDR3 reads CASSQDPGTGINEKLFF. CDR3 in DNA: TGTGCCAGCAGCCAAGACCCCGGGACAGGGATTAATGAAAAACTGTTTTTT.

This rearrangement joins TRBV11-3 to TRBJ2-5; D unclear. Germline CDR1 SGHNT, CDR2 YENEEA. The CDR3 runs 11 residues. V lost 6 bases to trimming and J lost 2 bases, with 4 bases between them. CDR3 nucleotide sequence: TGTGCCAGCAGTATTCAAGAGACCCAGTACTTC. It is translated as CASSIQETQYF.

The chain links TRBV19 to TRBJ1-3; TRBD1 agrees at 7 bases. The CDR3 loop spans 19 amino acids. The V and J ends lost 4 bases and 3 bases, in that order; junction bases with no gene match: 18. Looked up from germline, CDR1 is LNHDA and CDR2 is SQIVND (reference sequence). The CDR3 bases are TGTGCCAGTAGTACACTTCAATTTGGCGGGACAGCGGGTGGAAACACCATATATTTT. This translates into CASSTLQFGGTAGGNTIYF. Supplemented by reference TRBV19 and TRBJ1-3, the full variable domain reads DGGITQSPKYLFRKEGQNVTLSCEQNLNHDAMYWYRQDPGQGLRLIYYSQIVNDFQKGDIAEGYSVSREKKESFPLTVTSAQKNPTAFYLCASSTLQFGGTAGGNTIYFGEGSWLTVV.

The J gene is TRBJ2-2, the V gene TRBV11-2; 7 nucleotides match TRBD1. The CDR3 length is 17 residues. J was trimmed by 6 bases and V by 5 bases; bases with no gene match: 15. Per the germline V gene, CDR1 is SGHAT and CDR2 is FQNNGV. Here the CDR3 reads CASSADRAWVLAGELFF. As DNA, the CDR3 is TGTGCCAGCAGCGCAGACAGGGCATGGGTATTGGCCGGGGAGCTGTTTTTT.

This clone was detected only once. The rearrangement joins TRBV3-1 (or the pseudogene TRBV3-2) to TRBJ2-1, with D possibly TRBD2 on 6 matching bases. Trimming cost V 2 bases and J 4 bases, with 15 bases left between them. Per the germline V gene, CDR1 is LGHDT and CDR2 is YNNKEL (reference sequence). This CDR3 has 16 residues. In DNA, the CDR3 is TGTGCCAGCAGCCAAACCGGGACTCGGGTATACAATGAGCAGTTCTTC. It codes for CASSQTGTRVYNEQFF.

The chain joins TRBV5-4 to TRBJ2-1; 8 bases are shared with TRBD1. This CDR3 region has 17 residues. The V segment lost 4 bases and the J segment 5 bases; nucleotides outside the gene matches: 14. CDR1 SGHNT and CDR2 YYREEE come from the germline V gene (reference sequence). CDR3 nucleotides: TGTGCCAGCAGCACTGGCAGCGGACAGGGTACACACAATGAGCAGTTCTTC. This translates into CASSTGSGQGTHNEQFF.

This clone was counted a single time. The CDR3 loop reads CASSSVVASSYNEQFF. For the CDR3, the DNA is TGTGCCAGCAGCTCTGTCGTAGCGAGTTCCTACAATGAGCAGTTCTTC. V gene TRBV11-3 combines with J gene TRBJ2-1, with D perhaps TRBD2 (5 bases). This CDR3 has 16 residues. In germline, CDR1 is SGHNT, CDR2 YENEEA. Trimming took off 4 bases at V and 1 base at J, with 14 bases between the two ends.

The rearrangement joins TRBV9 to TRBJ2-3; 8 bases are shared with TRBD2. The germline CDR1 and CDR2 sequences are SGDLS and YYNGEE. The CDR3 spans 16 residues. V was clipped by 0 bases and J by 4 bases; unmatched bases: 7. CDR3 nucleotide sequence: TGTGCCAGCAGCGTAGAAATTAGCGGGGTCTCAGATACGCAGTATTTT. Protein sequence: CASSVEISGVSDTQYF.

The chain combines TRBV10-3 with TRBJ2-1; 9 bases map to TRBD2. With 3 bases clipped from V and 8 bases from J, the junction kept 5 bases outside the gene matches. The CDR3 covers 14 residues. Looked up from germline, CDR1 is ENHRY and CDR2 is SYGVKD. The CDR3 nucleotides are TGTGCCATCAGTGACCAGCGGGGGGACTATGAGCAGTTCTTC. Residues: CAISDQRGDYEQFF.

This clone was seen a few times. This chain links TRBV19 with TRBJ1-1; TRBD1 might be the D (5 bases). This CDR3 spans 14 amino acids. Deletions cut 5 bases from V and 2 bases from J, with 12 bases between. Germline CDR1 LNHDA, CDR2 SQIVND (reference sequence). The CDR3 DNA reads as TGTGCCAGTAGTTATACAGGCGTAAACACTGAAGCTTTCTTT. Translating gives CASSYTGVNTEAFF.